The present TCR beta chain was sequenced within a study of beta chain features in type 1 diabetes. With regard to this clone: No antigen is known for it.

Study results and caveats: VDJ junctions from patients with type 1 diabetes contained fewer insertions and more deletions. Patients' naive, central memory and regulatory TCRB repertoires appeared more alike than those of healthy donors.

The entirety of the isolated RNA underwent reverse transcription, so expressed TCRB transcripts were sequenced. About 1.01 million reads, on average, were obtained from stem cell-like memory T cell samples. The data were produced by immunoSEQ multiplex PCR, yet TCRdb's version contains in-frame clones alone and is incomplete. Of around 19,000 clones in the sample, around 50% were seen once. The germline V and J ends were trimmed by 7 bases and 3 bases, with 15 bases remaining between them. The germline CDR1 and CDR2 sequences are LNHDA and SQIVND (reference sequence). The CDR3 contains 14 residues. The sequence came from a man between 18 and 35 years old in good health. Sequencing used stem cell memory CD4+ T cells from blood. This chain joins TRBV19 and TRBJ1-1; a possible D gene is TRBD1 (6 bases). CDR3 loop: CASTPQGTYTEAFF. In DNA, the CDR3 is TGTGCCAGTACCCCGCAGGGGACGTACACTGAAGCTTTCTTT.